This T cell receptor beta chain was captured by sequencing in a study of CD4 and CD8 cells across lung adenocarcinoma regions. CDR3 length: 16 residues. The V end lost 6 bases, the J end lost 4 bases, and 22 bases lay between the germline ends. Germline V lookup: CDR1 MNHNS, CDR2 SASEGT. Each CDR3 protein gets one entry after TCRdb re-called the PCR reads with MiXCR. The data hold roughly 19,000 distinct CDR3 sequences, with roughly half observed a single time. Donors had localized lung adenocarcinoma, a non-small cell lung cancer. This clonotype was detected ten times or more. The clonotype was recovered from a female donor with lung adenocarcinoma. The CD4 and CD8 labels of this study may be unreliable. The chain couples TRBV6-1 to TRBJ2-7, with D possibly being TRBD1 (8 bases). Sequenced material: CD8+ T cells from the center of a lung tumor. The CDR3 DNA is TGTGCCAGCAGAACAGGGGGGGGTGAGGGTGCGTACGAGCAGTACTTC. Residues: CASRTGGGEGAYEQYF.